Below are 10 T cell receptor beta chains sequenced from a single sample in a study of tumor T cells in aggressive B-cell lymphoma. Libraries were prepared by immunoSEQ multiplex PCR; TCRdb keeps only in-frame clonotypes and omits some of them. The sample lists more than 800 clones; around 90% were seen once. The source material was tumor tissue. These TCRs come from an adult with diffuse large B cell lymphoma.

The V gene is TRBV30, the J gene TRBJ2-5, with TRBD2 matching 14 bases. With 4 bases clipped from V and 4 bases from J, the junction kept 8 bases outside the gene matches. The CDR3 covers 16 residues. CDR1 is GTSNPN and CDR2 is SVGIG in the germline V gene (reference sequence). CDR3 coding DNA: TGTGCCTGGATGTCCTTCGGGACTAGCGGGAGAGAGACCCAGTACTTC. Encoded protein: CAWMSFGTSGRETQYF.

V gene TRBV6-5 combines with J gene TRBJ2-2; 11 nucleotides agree with TRBD2. CDR1 MNHEY and CDR2 SVGAGI come from the germline V gene. The CDR3 is made up of 15 amino acids. V lost 6 bases, J lost 8 bases, and 8 bases stayed unmatched. CDR3 DNA sequence: TGTGCCAGCAGGGTAGCGGGAGGGCCTTCGGGGGAGCTGTTTTTT. Translation gives CASRVAGGPSGELFF.

The chain joins TRBV28 to TRBJ1-5; a possible D gene is TRBD1 (5 bases). The germline V gene has CDR1 MDHEN and CDR2 SYDVKM. Between the trimmed V and J ends, which lost 8 bases and 6 bases, there was a span of 20 bases. CDR3 length: 15 amino acids. CDR3 protein: CASRRSQGRSQPQHF. The CDR3 nucleotides read TGTGCCAGCCGACGTTCGCAGGGCCGCAGTCAGCCCCAGCATTTT.

The V gene is TRBV19, the J gene TRBJ1-5; TRBD1 agrees at 11 bases. With 5 bases clipped from V and 4 bases from J, the junction kept 4 bases outside the gene matches. The CDR3 consists of 15 residues. CDR1 LNHDA and CDR2 SQIVND come from the germline V gene (reference sequence). CDR3 sequence: CASSAGTGGNQPQHF. CDR3 nucleotide sequence: TGTGCCAGTAGTGCTGGGACAGGGGGTAATCAGCCCCAGCATTTT.

The chain carries TRBV29-1 and TRBJ1-5, with a weak D call TRBD1 (6 bases). The CDR3 totals 13 residues. Germline assignment: CDR1 SQVTM and CDR2 ANQGSEA. V was clipped by 5 bases and J by 4 bases, with 12 bases between them. As DNA, the CDR3 is TGCAGCGTTAGCAGGGGAACTAATCAGCCCCAGCATTTT. Amino acids: CSVSRGTNQPQHF.

The rearrangement uses TRBV7-3 and TRBJ2-1; D may be TRBD1 (5 bases). Trimming shortened V by 0 bases and J by 8 bases, and 8 bases separated the two germline ends. This CDR3 spans 13 amino acids. The germline CDR1 and CDR2 sequences are SGHTA and FQGTGA. CDR3 protein: CASSLTQGHEQFF. The CDR3 DNA is TGTGCCAGCAGCTTAACGCAGGGCCATGAGCAGTTCTTC.

The chain combines TRBV15 with TRBJ2-1, with D maybe TRBD1 (6 bases). Trimming left V 2 bases short and J 14 bases short, with 25 bases between. Germline-derived CDR1 and CDR2 are LNHNV and YYDKDF (reference sequence). The CDR3 is 16 residues long. The CDR3 DNA sequence: TGTGCCACCAGCAGACGAAACGAACTGAACAGGGCCCAGGAGTTCTTC. Translated: CATSRRNELNRAQEFF.

The chain links TRBV5-4 to TRBJ2-1; 14 nucleotides align to TRBD2. Germline-derived CDR1 and CDR2 are SGHNT and YYREEE (reference sequence). V was clipped by 4 bases and J by 6 bases; unmatched bases: 3. The CDR3 extends over 15 amino acids. The CDR3 nucleotides are TGTGCCAGCAGCGCGGGACTAGCGGGAGTCAATGAGCAGTTCTTC. It is translated as CASSAGLAGVNEQFF.

This chain joins TRBV20-1 and TRBJ1-1; D gene unclear. Trimming took 6 bases from V and 11 from J, leaving 10 bases between them. Germline loops: CDR1 DFQATT, CDR2 SNEGSKA (reference sequence). This CDR3 contains 9 residues. The CDR3 spells CSAGGKAFF. CDR3 bases: TGCAGTGCAGGAGGCAAGGCTTTCTTT.

About this clone: Germline is not matched at one junction end, which may reflect a read error. CDR3 protein: CASSVAPDTYEQYF. CDR3 DNA sequence: TGTGCCAGCAGCGTAGCTCCTGATACCTACGAACAGTACTTC. The rearrangement joins TRBV9 to TRBJ2-7; D gene uncertain. The CDR3 is made up of 14 amino acids. CDR1 and CDR2 from the germline V gene are SGDLS and YYNGEE. Looking up the rest from reference TRBV9 and TRBJ2-7 gives the full variable domain: DSGVTQTPKHLITATGQRVTLRCSPRSGDLSVYWYQQSLDQGLQFLIQYYNGEERAKGNILERFSAQQFPDLHSELNLSSLELGDSALYFCASSVAPDTYEQYFGPGTRLTVT.